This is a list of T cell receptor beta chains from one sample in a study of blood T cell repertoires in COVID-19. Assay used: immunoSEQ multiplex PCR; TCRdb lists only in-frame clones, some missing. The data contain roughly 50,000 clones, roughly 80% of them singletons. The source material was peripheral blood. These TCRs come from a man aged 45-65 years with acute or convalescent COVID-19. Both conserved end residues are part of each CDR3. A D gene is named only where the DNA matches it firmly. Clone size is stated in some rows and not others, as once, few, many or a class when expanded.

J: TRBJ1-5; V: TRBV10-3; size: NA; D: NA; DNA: TGTGCCATCAGTCAGAAGATGGAGGGCAATCAGCCCCAGCATTTT; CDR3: CAISQKMEGNQPQHF
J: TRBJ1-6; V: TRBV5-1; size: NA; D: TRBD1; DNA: TGCGCCAGCCCCACAGGGGCGGGATCACCCCTCCACTTT; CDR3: CASPTGAGSPLHF
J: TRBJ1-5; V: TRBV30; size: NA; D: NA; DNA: TGTGCCTGGAGTGGGTCAGGGGCAACTACTGCTCAGCCCCAGCATTTT; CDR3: CAWSGSGATTAQPQHF
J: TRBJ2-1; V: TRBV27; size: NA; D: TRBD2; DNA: TGTGCCAGCAGTTTAGGGACTAGCGTCAATGAGCAGTTCTTC; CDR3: CASSLGTSVNEQFF
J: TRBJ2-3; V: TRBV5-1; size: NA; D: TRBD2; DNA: TGCGCCAGCAGCCCAGGGACTAGCGACTACTCTAGGCAGTATTTT; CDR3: CASSPGTSDYSRQYF
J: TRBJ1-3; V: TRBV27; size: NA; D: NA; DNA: TGTGCCAGCAGTCCCTGGAGTCTCGGAGGAAACACCATATATTTT; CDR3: CASSPWSLGGNTIYF
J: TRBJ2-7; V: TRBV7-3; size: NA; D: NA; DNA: TGTGCCAGCAGCTTAACAGGGGGCTACGAGCAGTACTTC; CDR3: CASSLTGGYEQYF
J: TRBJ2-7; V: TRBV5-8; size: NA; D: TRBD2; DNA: TGTGCCAGCAGCCGTCCCGGGACTAGCTCCGAGCAGTACTTC; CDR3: CASSRPGTSSEQYF
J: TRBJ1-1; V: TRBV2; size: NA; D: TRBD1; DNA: TGTGCCAGCAGTGAACAGGGGGTGGAGAACACTGAAGCTTTCTTT; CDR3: CASSEQGVENTEAFF
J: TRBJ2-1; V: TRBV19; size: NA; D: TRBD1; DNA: TGTGCCAGTACTGGTTCCGGGACAGGGGGTCGGGAGCAGTTCTTC; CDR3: CASTGSGTGGREQFF
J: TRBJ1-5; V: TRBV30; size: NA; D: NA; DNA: TGTGCCTGGAGTGTACGTGGAGCGAGGTATCAGCCCCAGCATTTT; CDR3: CAWSVRGARYQPQHF
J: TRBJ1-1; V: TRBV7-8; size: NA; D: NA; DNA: TGTGCCACAGGACAGAATGTAGAGAACACTGAAGCTTTCTTT; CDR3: CATGQNVENTEAFF
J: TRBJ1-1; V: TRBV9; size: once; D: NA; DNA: TGTGCCAGCAGCGGAGTGGGACAAATGAACACTGAAGCTTTCTTT; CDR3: CASSGVGQMNTEAFF
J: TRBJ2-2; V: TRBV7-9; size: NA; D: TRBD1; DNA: TGTGCCAGCAGGCCGGGACAGGGGTACACCGGGGAGCTGTTTTTT; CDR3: CASRPGQGYTGELFF
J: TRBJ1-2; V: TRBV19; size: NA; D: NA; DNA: TGTGCCAGTCGCTGGGGGCAGGGACGCTACACCTTC; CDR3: CASRWGQGRYTF
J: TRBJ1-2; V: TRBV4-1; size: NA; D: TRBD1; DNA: TGCGCCAGCAGCCAAAATGCCAATCGGGACAGTTTTAACTATGGCTACACCTTC; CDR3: CASSQNANRDSFNYGYTF
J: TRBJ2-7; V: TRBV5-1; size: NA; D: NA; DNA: TGCGCCAGCAGCTTGGGAGACAAACCCTACGAGCAGTACTTC; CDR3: CASSLGDKPYEQYF
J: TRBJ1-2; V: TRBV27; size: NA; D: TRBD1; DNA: TGTGCCAGCAGTTTATCGAGGACAGGGGGCTACACCTTC; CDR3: CASSLSRTGGYTF
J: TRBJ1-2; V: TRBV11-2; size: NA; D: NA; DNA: TGTGCCAGCAGCCATACAGGGCCTAACTATGGCTACACCTTC; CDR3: CASSHTGPNYGYTF
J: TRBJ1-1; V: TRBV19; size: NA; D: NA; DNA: TGTGCCAGTAGTATAGTCGGGAGGGGAAACACTGAAGCTTTCTTT; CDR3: CASSIVGRGNTEAFF